A selection of T cell receptor beta chains follows, all from one sample in a study of tissue T cells after allogeneic stem cell transplantation. Some clones are missing from TCRdb's copy, which holds only in-frame ones; the method was immunoSEQ multiplex PCR. The sample shows about 10,000 clones, less than 65% of them seen only once. Sequencing used tissue from the jejunum, obtained at autopsy. These receptor sequences come from a woman aged 18 to 55 with breast cancer. The CDR3 runs from the conserved cysteine through the conserved F or W. Fields, in order: D gene, J gene, V gene, CDR3 length, clone size, CDR3 protein, CDR3 DNA. A D gene is named only where the DNA matches it firmly. Clone size is shown for a subset of rows, as once, few, many or a class of expanded clone.

-,TRBJ1-5,TRBV28,14,few,CASSLGGLDQPQHF,TGTGCCAGCAGTTTGGGGGGGCTGGATCAGCCCCAGCATTTT
-,TRBJ2-3,TRBV10-3,11,-,CAIRSTDTQYF,TGTGCCATCAGAAGCACAGATACGCAGTATTTT
-,TRBJ2-7,TRBV6-2/TRBV6-3,15,-,CASSYSSSGTYEQYF,TGTGCCAGCAGTTACTCGAGTAGCGGTACCTACGAGCAGTACTTC
TRBD2,TRBJ2-7,TRBV7-8,14,few,CASSPGLAGGEQYF,TGTGCCAGCAGCCCAGGACTAGCGGGAGGCGAGCAGTACTTC
TRBD2,TRBJ2-1,TRBV5-1,15,few,CASSTGTSGGAEQFF,TGCGCCAGCAGCACCGGGACTAGCGGGGGGGCAGAGCAGTTCTTC
-,TRBJ2-1,TRBV7-9,14,-,CASSWSASYNEQFF,TGTGCCAGCAGCTGGTCGGCCTCCTACAATGAGCAGTTCTTC
-,TRBJ1-6,TRBV30,13,-,CAWSPGGTSPLHF,TGTGCCTGGAGTCCCGGGGGGACGTCACCCCTCCACTTT
TRBD1,TRBJ1-2,TRBV18,15,-,CASSLWGQESYGYTF,TGTGCCAGCTCACTGTGGGGACAGGAGAGCTATGGCTACACCTTC
-,TRBJ1-5,TRBV30,14,-,CAWSVVGGDQPQHF,TGTGCCTGGAGTGTGGTTGGAGGGGATCAGCCCCAGCATTTT
TRBD1,TRBJ1-6,TRBV6-2/TRBV6-3,14,medium-sized,CASSPTGEGSPLHF,TGTGCCAGCAGTCCCACAGGGGAGGGATCACCCCTCCACTTT
TRBD2,TRBJ2-3,TRBV2,14,-,CASKLAVLTDTQYF,TGTGCCAGCAAACTAGCGGTTCTCACAGATACGCAGTATTTT
-,TRBJ1-1,TRBV20-1,14,once,CSASKRNSVGVAFF,TGCAGTGCGAGTAAGAGAAACAGCGTCGGCGTAGCTTTCTTT
-,TRBJ1-1,TRBV5-5,15,-,CASSLGGGGNTEAFF,TGTGCCAGCAGCTTGGGTGGAGGGGGAAACACTGAAGCTTTCTTT
TRBD1,TRBJ2-3,TRBV5-4,14,medium-sized,CASSLDRGRDTQYF,TGTGCCAGCAGCTTGGACAGGGGGCGGGATACGCAGTATTTT
TRBD2,TRBJ2-2,TRBV4-2,15,-,CASSQEGLAAGELFF,TGTGCCAGCAGCCAAGAGGGACTAGCTGCCGGGGAGCTGTTTTTT
-,TRBJ1-1,TRBV30,13,-,CAWSIGGNTEAFF,TGTGCCTGGAGTATAGGCGGTAACACTGAAGCTTTCTTT